These 14 T cell receptor beta chains originate from one sample sequenced in a study of PD-1 blockade in classical Hodgkin lymphoma. Some clones are missing from TCRdb's copy, which holds only in-frame ones; the method was immunoSEQ multiplex PCR. The repertoire holds about 39,000 clones, with around nine tenths as singletons. All patients experienced relapse after autologous stem cell transplantation, and brentuximab vedotin exposure was variable. Here the sequenced sample was peripheral blood mononuclear cells (PBMCs), taken at baseline. Receptors originate from a human donor with classical Hodgkin lymphoma.

The rearrangement links TRBV4-2 to TRBJ2-3, with TRBD2 matching 9 bases. V was pared by 0 bases and J by 5 bases, with 9 bases of the junction left unmatched. The CDR3 contains 17 residues. Germline CDR1 reads LGHNA; CDR2 reads YNFKEQ. This CDR3 is CASSQDGSGGPRDTQYF. The CDR3 DNA sequence: TGTGCCAGCAGCCAAGATGGTAGCGGGGGCCCTAGAGATACGCAGTATTTT.

V gene TRBV23-1 combines with J gene TRBJ2-5; unclear D gene. TRBV23-1 is classed as an ORF, of uncertain function. This CDR3 comprises 14 residues. V lost 8 bases, J lost 6 bases, and 19 bases lay in between. The CDR3 nucleotides read TGCGCCAGCGGCCGTCCCCAGGTATCCAAGACCCAGTACTTC. Encoded protein: CASGRPQVSKTQYF.

The rearrangement uses TRBV6-5 and TRBJ1-2; D gene unclear. CDR1 and CDR2 (germline): MNHEY, SVGAGI. Between the trimmed V and J ends, which lost 6 bases and 4 bases, there was a span of 12 bases. CDR3 size: 13 residues. CDR3 DNA sequence: TGTGCCAGCAGCCCAGACGGAGCCTATGGCTACACCTTC. Protein: CASSPDGAYGYTF.

The genes are TRBV28 and TRBJ2-1, with a possible D match to TRBD2 (5 bases). The CDR3 runs to 15 residues. V gave up 9 bases and J gave up 5 bases, with 20 bases separating them. In germline, CDR1 is MDHEN, CDR2 SYDVKM. CDR3 amino acids: CASTDLRWENNEQFF. The CDR3 bases are TGTGCCAGTACCGACCTAAGGTGGGAGAACAATGAGCAGTTCTTC.

The V gene is TRBV7-6, the J gene TRBJ2-1; TRBD1 matches at 10 bases. This CDR3 has 16 amino acids. Per germline, CDR1 SGHVS and CDR2 FNYEAQ. V lost 1 base to trimming and J lost 5 bases; unmatched junction nucleotides: 5. The CDR3 sequence is CASSLGGTGANNEQFF. CDR3 in DNA: TGTGCCAGCAGCTTAGGAGGGACAGGGGCTAACAATGAGCAGTTCTTC.

The V call is TRBV27, the J call TRBJ1-1; TRBD1 is a possible D gene (5 bases). This CDR3 has 15 amino acids. The germline gives CDR1 MNHEY, CDR2 SMNVEV (reference sequence). Trimming removed 1 base from V and 0 bases from J, with 9 bases in between. CDR3: CASSLFSGMNTEAFF. CDR3 bases: TGTGCCAGCAGTTTATTCTCAGGGATGAACACTGAAGCTTTCTTT.

CDR3: CASIGQGWNTEAFF. The DNA of the CDR3 is TGTGCCAGTATAGGACAGGGATGGAACACTGAAGCTTTCTTT. This chain links TRBV19 with TRBJ1-1; TRBD1 matches 8 bases. The germline V gene has CDR1 LNHDA and CDR2 SQIVND (reference sequence). The CDR3 loop spans 14 amino acids. J lost 1 base, V lost 7 bases, and 5 bases had no gene match.

The chain employs TRBV7-3 and TRBJ2-6; perhaps TRBD2 as D (6 bases). CDR3 size: 17 residues. V was cut by 5 bases and J by 1 base, with 15 bases left in between. Germline loops: CDR1 SGHTA, CDR2 FQGTGA. In DNA form, the CDR3 reads TGTGCCAGCAGCGTCTGGTCACGGGAGTCTGGGGCCAACGTCCTGACTTTC. Amino acids: CASSVWSRESGANVLTF.

This clone showed up just once. The CDR3 region has the DNA TGCGCCAGCAGCCCATCAAACAGGGTAATTGGCGAGCAGTACTTC. Protein product: CASSPSNRVIGEQYF. This chain joins TRBV4-1 and TRBJ2-7; TRBD1 might be the D (6 bases). This CDR3 has 15 residues. V lost 4 bases and J 6 bases, leaving 19 bases between the germline ends. Germline V CDR1 and CDR2: MGHRA, YSYEKL.

This clone was recorded once. The rearrangement links TRBV2 to TRBJ2-5; 9 nucleotides line up with TRBD2. V gave up 1 base and J gave up 5 bases; unmatched junction bases: 5. The CDR3 runs 15 residues. Germline values: CDR1 SNHLY, CDR2 FYNNEI. The CDR3 protein is CASSEEAGGVETQYF. CDR3 sequence (DNA): TGTGCCAGCAGTGAAGAGGCGGGAGGGGTCGAGACCCAGTACTTC.

J is TRBJ1-1 and V is TRBV10-3, with D possibly being TRBD1 (6 bases). CDR1 is ENHRY, CDR2 SYGVKD, per germline. The CDR3 has 16 residues. V gave up 0 bases and J gave up 0 bases, with 11 bases separating them. The CDR3, as DNA: TGTGCCATCAGTGAGTCTATGACAGGACTGAACACTGAAGCTTTCTTT. Amino acids: CAISESMTGLNTEAFF.

V gene TRBV19 combines with J gene TRBJ1-5, with 9 bases fitting TRBD1. This CDR3 spans 17 amino acids. The V and J ends lost 3 bases and 1 base, in that order; junction bases with no gene match: 7. From germline, CDR1 is LNHDA and CDR2 SQIVND (reference sequence). The CDR3 region has the DNA TGTGCCAGTAGTATTGGACAGGGGTCATTCAGCAATCAGCCCCAGCATTTT. This translates into CASSIGQGSFSNQPQHF.

This clone was observed a single time. The chain has TRBV6-6 and TRBJ2-7; 10 bases map to TRBD1. The CDR3 covers 13 residues. The ends lost 7 bases at V and 4 bases at J; junction bases unmatched: 4. Germline V lookup: CDR1 MNHNY, CDR2 SVGAGI (reference sequence). This CDR3 reads CASMGTGDYEQYF. CDR3 DNA: TGTGCCAGCATGGGGACAGGGGATTACGAGCAGTACTTC.

The chain joins TRBV6-6 to TRBJ1-5; possible D gene TRBD1, 5 bases. V lost 6 bases and J 3 bases, leaving 9 bases between the germline ends. Germline V gene data show CDR1 as MNHNY and CDR2 as SVGAGI (reference sequence). The CDR3 has 13 amino acids. CDR3 sequence: CASRGQNNQPQHF. CDR3 DNA sequence: TGTGCCAGCAGGGGGCAGAACAATCAGCCCCAGCATTTT.